This is a list of T cell receptor beta chains from one sample in a study of T cells after yellow fever vaccination. TCRdb re-called the 5' RACE reads with MiXCR, one entry per CDR3 protein. This sample has some 170,000 distinct CDR3 sequences, with over 7% found just once. Source: CD8+ T cells sorted from PBMCs, taken 45 days after the yellow fever booster vaccination. The receptors were gathered from a man younger than 30 who received the YFV17D yellow fever vaccine. The CDR3 runs from the conserved cysteine through the conserved F or W. A D gene is named only where the DNA matches it firmly. The size of a clone is reported for some rows only, either as once, few or many, or as a class for expanded clones.

V gene	J gene	D gene	clone size	CDR3 DNA	CDR3 protein
TRBV6-5	TRBJ1-1	.	.	TGTGCCAGCAGGGGCGCGTACATGGCGGTCACTGAAGCTTTCTTT	CASRGAYMAVTEAFF
TRBV7-8	TRBJ1-2	TRBD1	.	TGTGCCAGCAGCATTAGAGCGGACAGGGGGACCTATGGCTACACCTTC	CASSIRADRGTYGYTF
TRBV7-3	TRBJ2-1	TRBD2	few	TGTGCCAGCAGCTTAATTCTAGCGGGGGGTCAGAATGAGCAGTTCTTC	CASSLILAGGQNEQFF
TRBV4-1	TRBJ1-1	.	many	TGCGCCAGCAGCCCACCACGCACCTCGAACACTGAAGCTTTCTTT	CASSPPRTSNTEAFF
TRBV7-9	TRBJ2-2	.	.	TGTGCCAGCAGCTTAAAAGGGGTCACCGGGGAGCTGTTTTTT	CASSLKGVTGELFF
TRBV3-1	TRBJ1-1	.	many	TGTGCCAGCAGCCAGGCCCCGCTTCGGGCAGCCCTCGGCCGGAACACTGAAGCTTTCTTT	CASSQAPLRAALGRNTEAFF
TRBV7-2	TRBJ2-7	TRBD1	.	TGTGCCAGCAGCCTAGGACAGGTCGCCTACGAGCAGTACTTC	CASSLGQVAYEQYF
TRBV11-3	TRBJ2-1	.	few	TGTGCCAGCAGCGTCCCCGGGACTTCCAATGAGCAGTTCTTC	CASSVPGTSNEQFF
TRBV11-2	TRBJ2-7	.	many	TGTGCCAGCAGCTCGGGGATGGGCCCATCTCCTAGCTACGAGCAGTACTTC	CASSSGMGPSPSYEQYF
TRBV19	TRBJ1-4	TRBD1	.	TGTGCCAGTAGTGCCGGACAGGGGCCCATGGAGGAAAAACTGTTTTTT	CASSAGQGPMEEKLFF
TRBV6-2/TRBV6-3	TRBJ2-3	.	.	TGTGCCAGCAGCACCCCTAGGGGGGACGGTGATACGCAGTATTTT	CASSTPRGDGDTQYF
TRBV29-1	TRBJ1-1	.	.	TGCAGCGTTGAAGATCTAGGGCCTGAAGCTTTCTTT	CSVEDLGPEAFF
TRBV2	TRBJ1-1	.	few	TGTGCCAGCACCCCCCGGGGGGAGGGACTGAACACTGAAGCTTTCTTT	CASTPRGEGLNTEAFF
TRBV11-3	TRBJ2-3	TRBD2	many	TGTGCCAGCAGCTCAAGGACTAGTTTAGATACGCAGTATTTT	CASSSRTSLDTQYF
TRBV6-5	TRBJ2-5	TRBD1	many	TGTGCCAGCAGTTACTCAGGGCCACAGGGGGGGACCCAGTACTTC	CASSYSGPQGGTQYF
TRBV9	TRBJ1-6	.	few	TGTGCCAGCAGCGTAGGAGGAGGTTCCAATAATTCACCCCTCCACTTT	CASSVGGGSNNSPLHF
TRBV20-1	TRBJ2-1	TRBD2	.	TGCAGTGCTAGAGCCGGGCGGGGGGGCGAAAATGAGCAGTTCTTC	CSARAGRGGENEQFF
TRBV7-9	TRBJ2-3	TRBD2	.	TGTGCCAGCAGCTTAGCGGGACCCGGGACTAGCACTTATACGCAGTATTTT	CASSLAGPGTSTYTQYF
TRBV12-3/TRBV12-4	TRBJ2-4	TRBD1	few	TGTGCCAGCAGCCCGCGGCAGGGGGTCAAAAACATTCAGTACTTC	CASSPRQGVKNIQYF
TRBV9	TRBJ2-2	TRBD1	.	TGTGCCAGCAGCTCTCCAAAGGGGACAGCGAACACCGGGGAGCTGTTTTTT	CASSSPKGTANTGELFF
TRBV10-3	TRBJ2-1	.	.	TGTGCCATCAGTGATCGAACAGGGATAGGCAATGAGCAGTTCTTC	CAISDRTGIGNEQFF
TRBV6-2/TRBV6-3	TRBJ2-1	.	few	TGTGCCAGCAGTTACGCGGCGGGGGCCTCCTACAATGAGCAGTTCTTC	CASSYAAGASYNEQFF
TRBV7-9	TRBJ2-7	.	few	TGTGCCAGCAGCACCATGGCGGGACAGTCGGACTACGAGCAGTACTTC	CASSTMAGQSDYEQYF
TRBV11-2	TRBJ2-2	.	.	TGTGCCAGCAAGGGACTTCAAAACACCGGGGAGCTGTTTTTT	CASKGLQNTGELFF
TRBV28	TRBJ2-5	.	many	TGTGCCAGCAGTCCCGGTACAGGACCTCAAGAGACCCAGTACTTC	CASSPGTGPQETQYF
TRBV10-2	TRBJ2-1	TRBD2	.	TGCGCCAGCAGTAGCGGGGGGGCCCTAGGAGACAATGAGCAGTTCTTC	CASSSGGALGDNEQFF
TRBV4-2	TRBJ2-3	TRBD2	few	TGTGCCAGCAGCCAAGGTGATAGCGGGGGGGCCGCAGATACGCAGTATTTT	CASSQGDSGGAADTQYF
TRBV30	TRBJ1-2	.	few	TGTGCCTGGAGTGTGGATGAGGCTAGCTTCAACTATGGCTACACCTTC	CAWSVDEASFNYGYTF
TRBV7-9	TRBJ1-1	.	few	TGTGCCAGCAGCTTAGGAGGGGCGGGGAGTCGGACTGAAGCTTTCTTT	CASSLGGAGSRTEAFF
TRBV7-3	TRBJ2-2	TRBD2	few	TGTGCCAGCAGCTTATTTAGCGGGGGCCTCAACACCGGGGAGCTGTTTTTT	CASSLFSGGLNTGELFF
TRBV7-9	TRBJ2-7	.	.	TGTGCCAGCAGCCTGGGGCCCGGGACCTACGAGCAGTACTTC	CASSLGPGTYEQYF
TRBV29-1	TRBJ2-1	.	many	TGCAGCGTTGAAGACCGCTTGACTGGCTACAATGAGCAGTTCTTC	CSVEDRLTGYNEQFF
TRBV9	TRBJ2-1	.	.	TGTGCCAGCAGCCCCCCCGAGGTAGGGATCGACGTGGAGCAGTTCTTC	CASSPPEVGIDVEQFF
TRBV4-1	TRBJ2-1	TRBD1	few	TGCGCCAGCAGCCGAGGGACAGGGTTAGCTGAGCAGTTCTTC	CASSRGTGLAEQFF
TRBV6-2/TRBV6-3	TRBJ2-7	.	.	TGTGCCAGCAGTTACGTGAGGGGGGACTACGAGCAGTACTTC	CASSYVRGDYEQYF
TRBV15	TRBJ2-1	.	few	TGTGCCACCAGCCGCAGGATCTACAATGAGCAGTTCTTC	CATSRRIYNEQFF
TRBV27	TRBJ2-7	.	.	TGTGCCAGCAGTCCCATCTATGAACTCGAGCAGTACTTC	CASSPIYELEQYF
TRBV14	TRBJ2-7	TRBD2	.	TGTGCCAGCAGCTCACCTAGCGGGGGACACCCCTACGAGCAGTACTTC	CASSSPSGGHPYEQYF
TRBV19	TRBJ2-1	TRBD2	few	TGTGCCAGTAGCCCTAGCGGCGTGGGCCTAAGGAATGAGCAGTTCTTC	CASSPSGVGLRNEQFF
TRBV9	TRBJ2-5	TRBD2	.	TGTGCCAGCAGCGTATGGGGGGGCCAAGAGACCCAGTACTTC	CASSVWGGQETQYF
TRBV6-2/TRBV6-3	TRBJ2-7	.	few	TGTGCCAGCAGTTACGCCAGGACACCGACCTACGAGCAGTACTTC	CASSYARTPTYEQYF
TRBV5-1	TRBJ2-2	.	few	TGCGCCAGCAGCTTGAGGGATTCGGGCACCGGGGAGCTGTTTTTT	CASSLRDSGTGELFF
TRBV6-6	TRBJ2-3	.	few	TGTGCCAGCAGTGCCGCACTTGGGGGAGCGGATACGCAGTATTTT	CASSAALGGADTQYF
TRBV6-1	TRBJ2-1	TRBD1	.	TGTGCCAGCAGTCGACAAACAGGGGGCAATGAGCAGTTCTTC	CASSRQTGGNEQFF
TRBV30	TRBJ1-2	TRBD1	many	TGTGCCTGGAGTGGACTGAACAGGGACAGCGACATCTATTCCTATGGCTACACCTTC	CAWSGLNRDSDIYSYGYTF
TRBV3-1	TRBJ1-5	.	.	TGTGCCAGCAGCCAAGCAGGGGCCAATCAGCCCCAGCATTTT	CASSQAGANQPQHF
TRBV6-6	TRBJ2-3	.	.	TGTGCCAGCAGTCCTACCCCGCAGGGAGATACGCAGTATTTT	CASSPTPQGDTQYF
TRBV10-2	TRBJ2-7	.	many	TGCGCCAGCCGGGAGCCGATGAGCGACGAGCAGTACTTC	CASREPMSDEQYF
TRBV7-6	TRBJ2-3	.	.	TGTGCCAGCAGCTACGGGGACACCTCCACAGATACGCAGTATTTT	CASSYGDTSTDTQYF
TRBV13	TRBJ2-1	TRBD2	.	TGTGCCAGCAGCTTTCCCTTAGGGAGCGGGGGGCCCCAGGATGAGCAGTTCTTC	CASSFPLGSGGPQDEQFF